This T cell receptor (beta chain) was retrieved from a study of cytomegalovirus exposure and HLA in healthy donors. The primer mix had 60 Vbeta and 13 Jbeta primers. Repertoires were generated with immunoSEQ multiplex PCR, while TCRdb's copy carries only in-frame clones and drops some. The data show 200,000 to 250,000 clones, around 80% seen once. About this clone itself: What it recognizes is unknown.

Trimming cost V 7 bases and J 4 bases; bases outside gene matches: 7. The CDR3 is 15 residues long. Germline loops: CDR1 MNHNS, CDR2 SASEGT. Study results and caveats: Many donors shared some public TCRs, even though most TCR sequences were rare.

The rearrangement uses TRBV6-1 and TRBJ2-1, with 10 nucleotides matching TRBD2. The specimen was PBMCs. The receptor was isolated from a boy aged 10-17 years in good health and CMV-seronegative. The CDR3 region is CASKTGTSVYNEQFF. CDR3 in DNA: TGTGCCAGCAAGACCGGGACTAGCGTTTACAATGAGCAGTTCTTC.